The 9 T cell receptor beta chains below come from one sample, sequenced in a study of blood T cell repertoires in COVID-19. Generated by immunoSEQ multiplex PCR, the TCRdb table keeps only in-frame clones and is missing some. The repertoire holds tens of thousands of clones, with around 79% as singletons. Source material: peripheral blood. All receptors come from a human donor in a cohort sampled during active COVID-19.

There are a few counts of this clone. The chain joins TRBV4-2 to TRBJ2-7; D perhaps matches TRBD2 (6 bases). The CDR3 has 16 residues. The V gene lost 0 bases and the J gene lost 0 bases, with 12 bases spanning the gap. Germline values: CDR1 LGHNA, CDR2 YNFKEQ. The CDR3, as DNA: TGTGCCAGCAGCCAAGATCTTGGGGGGTCCTCCTACGAGCAGTACTTC. It is translated as CASSQDLGGSSYEQYF.

This clone was found a few times. The V gene is TRBV11-2, the J gene TRBJ2-1; 9 bases are a match to TRBD2. Germline CDR1 SGHAT, CDR2 FQNNGV. V lost 5 bases to trimming and J lost 8 bases; unmatched junction nucleotides: 7. The CDR3 extends over 14 amino acids. CDR3 loop: CASSPSLAGYEQFF. The CDR3 DNA reads as TGTGCCAGCAGCCCCTCGCTAGCGGGATATGAGCAGTTCTTC.

This rearrangement joins TRBV3-1 (or the pseudogene TRBV3-2) to TRBJ1-4; TRBD1 might be the D (5 bases). V lost 8 bases, J lost 7 bases, and 14 bases lay in between. The CDR3 length is 13 residues. The germline CDR1 and CDR2 sequences are LGHDT and YNNKEL (reference sequence). CDR3 amino acids: CASLGGSSEKLFF. DNA of the CDR3: TGTGCCAGCCTGGGGGGTAGTAGTGAAAAACTGTTTTTT.

The V gene is TRBV19, the J gene TRBJ1-3; D gene uncertain. The germline CDR1 and CDR2 sequences are LNHDA and SQIVND (reference sequence). V lost 8 bases and J 4 bases, leaving 21 bases between the germline ends. The CDR3 spans 16 residues. CDR3 DNA sequence: TGTGCCAGTTCATCTCTCGACACCAAGGCAGGAAACACCATATATTTT. Its translation: CASSSLDTKAGNTIYF.

CDR3 in DNA: TGTGCCAGCAGCAAAGGGGGCCTTCGCGAGAACACTGAAGCTTTCTTT. Residues: CASSKGGLRENTEAFF. The chain has TRBV21-1 and TRBJ1-1; the table's D call of TRBD1 was not tested on the DNA. TRBV21-1 is a pseudogene. The CDR3 runs to 16 residues.

CDR3 sequence reads: CASSMSHSLGGSEQYF. The CDR3 nucleotides are TGTGCCAGTAGTATGTCTCACTCTTTGGGAGGTAGCGAGCAGTACTTC. The V and J genes are TRBV19 and TRBJ2-7; D is perhaps TRBD2 (6 bases). The length of the CDR3 is 16 residues. V lost 3 bases and J 6 bases, leaving 21 bases between the germline ends. Germline assignment: CDR1 LNHDA and CDR2 SQIVND (reference sequence). The whole variable domain, remainder taken from reference TRBV19 and TRBJ2-7, is DGGITQSPKYLFRKEGQNVTLSCEQNLNHDAMYWYRQDPGQGLRLIYYSQIVNDFQKGDIAEGYSVSREKKESFPLTVTSAQKNPTAFYLCASSMSHSLGGSEQYFGPGTRLTVT.

This clone was counted a few times. The chain has TRBV28 and TRBJ2-1; TRBD2 agrees at 7 bases. CDR3 length: 14 residues. Germline CDR1 and CDR2: MDHEN and SYDVKM. V was clipped by 3 bases and J by 3 bases; unmatched bases: 2. CDR3 protein: CASSFGDYYNEQFF. CDR3 coding DNA: TGTGCCAGCAGTTTCGGGGACTACTACAATGAGCAGTTCTTC.

The rearrangement joins TRBV28 to TRBJ1-1; 8 nucleotides line up with TRBD1. The germline gives CDR1 MDHEN, CDR2 SYDVKM. Losses at the gene ends were 2 bases for V and 7 bases for J; bases not matched to a gene: 6. The CDR3 covers 14 residues. CDR3 amino acids: CASSLVGTGNEAFF. The CDR3 DNA follows: TGTGCCAGCAGTTTAGTCGGGACAGGTAATGAAGCTTTCTTT. Supplemented by reference TRBV28 and TRBJ1-1, the full variable domain reads DVKVTQSSRYLVKRTGEKVFLECVQDMDHENMFWYRQDPGLGLRLIYFSYDVKMKEKGDIPEGYSVSREKKERFSLILESASTNQTSMYLCASSLVGTGNEAFFGQGTRLTVV.

This clone came up once. The genes are TRBV4-2 and TRBJ2-7; TRBD2 matches 11 bases. CDR3 size: 16 residues. The junction had 6 bases not matched to a gene; V was cut back by 0 bases and J by 5 bases. Germline V gives CDR1 LGHNA, CDR2 YNFKEQ. The CDR3 DNA reads as TGTGCCAGCAGCCAAGAACTAGCGGGAGAGGGAGACGAGCAGTACTTC. Translation gives CASSQELAGEGDEQYF.